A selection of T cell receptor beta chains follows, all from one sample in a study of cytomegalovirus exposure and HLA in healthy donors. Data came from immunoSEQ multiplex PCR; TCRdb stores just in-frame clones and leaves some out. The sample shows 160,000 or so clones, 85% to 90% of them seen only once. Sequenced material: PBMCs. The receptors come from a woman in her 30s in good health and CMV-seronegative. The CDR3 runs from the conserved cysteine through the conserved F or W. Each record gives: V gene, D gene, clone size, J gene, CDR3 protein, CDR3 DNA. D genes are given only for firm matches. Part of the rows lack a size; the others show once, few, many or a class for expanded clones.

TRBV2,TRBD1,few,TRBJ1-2,CASRKVRGQGSYGYTF,TGTGCCAGCAGAAAGGTTAGGGGACAGGGCTCATATGGCTACACCTTC
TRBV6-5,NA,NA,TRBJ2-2,CASSYSGAGTGELFF,TGTGCCAGCAGTTACTCGGGGGCTGGCACCGGGGAGCTGTTTTTT
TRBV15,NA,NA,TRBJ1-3,CATSPGNWGNTIYF,TGTGCCACCAGCCCAGGGAACTGGGGAAACACCATATATTTT
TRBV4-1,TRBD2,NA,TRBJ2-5,CASSQLSGGETQYF,TGCGCCAGCAGCCAACTGAGCGGGGGGGAGACCCAGTACTTC
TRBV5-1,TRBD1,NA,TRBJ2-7,CASSLNGQGAYEQYF,TGTGCCAGCAGCCTGAATGGACAGGGGGCATACGAGCAGTACTTC
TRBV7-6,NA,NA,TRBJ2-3,CASSFSGRDTQYF,TGTGCCAGCAGCTTCTCCGGGAGAGATACGCAGTATTTT
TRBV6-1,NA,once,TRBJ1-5,CATTDSINQPQHF,TGTGCCACCACGGACAGTATCAATCAGCCCCAGCATTTT
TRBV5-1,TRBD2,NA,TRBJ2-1,CASSFGEPGLMYNEQFF,TGCGCCAGCAGCTTCGGGGAGCCGGGACTAATGTACAATGAGCAGTTCTTC
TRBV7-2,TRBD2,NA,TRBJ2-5,CASSLEASGIETQYF,TGTGCCAGCAGCTTAGAAGCTAGCGGGATTGAGACCCAGTACTTC
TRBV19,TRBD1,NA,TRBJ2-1,CASTYRGSYNEQFF,TGTGCCAGCACCTACAGGGGCTCCTACAATGAGCAGTTCTTC
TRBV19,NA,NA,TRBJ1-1,CASRIAGVTEAFF,TGTGCCAGTAGAATCGCAGGGGTCACTGAAGCTTTCTTT
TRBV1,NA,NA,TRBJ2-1,CTSSSGLAGGEYNEQFF,TGCACCAGCAGCTCGGGACTAGCGGGGGGGGAATACAATGAGCAGTTCTTC
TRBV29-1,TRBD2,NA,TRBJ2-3,CSAGTSGNTDTQYF,TGCAGCGCTGGGACTAGCGGGAACACAGATACGCAGTATTTT
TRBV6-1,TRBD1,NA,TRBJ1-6,CASSEIATGGGSPLHF,TGTGCCAGCAGTGAAATCGCGACAGGGGGAGGCTCACCCCTCCACTTT
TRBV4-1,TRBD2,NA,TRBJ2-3,CASSQDGLAGGTDTQYF,TGCGCCAGCAGCCAAGACGGACTAGCGGGGGGCACAGATACGCAGTATTTT
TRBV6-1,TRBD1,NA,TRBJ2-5,CASSEPGTGGYETQYF,TGTGCCAGCAGTGAACCCGGGACAGGGGGTTATGAGACCCAGTACTTC
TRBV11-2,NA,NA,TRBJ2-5,CASSPVGAPGPQYF,TGTGCCAGCAGCCCAGTGGGGGCCCCGGGGCCCCAGTACTTC
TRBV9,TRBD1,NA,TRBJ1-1,CASSKRTGANTEAFF,TGTGCCAGCAGCAAAAGGACAGGGGCGAACACTGAAGCTTTCTTT
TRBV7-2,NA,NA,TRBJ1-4,CASSPGGPTNEKLFF,TGTGCCAGCAGCCCGGGAGGGCCAACTAATGAAAAACTGTTTTTT
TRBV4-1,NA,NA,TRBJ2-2,CASSQDSTGELFF,TGCGCCAGCAGCCAAGACAGCACCGGGGAGCTGTTTTTT
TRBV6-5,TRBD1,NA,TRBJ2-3,CASSPRDSYTDTQYF,TGTGCCAGCAGCCCACGGGACAGTTACACAGATACGCAGTATTTT
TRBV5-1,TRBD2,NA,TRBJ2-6,CASSLFSGELSGANVLTF,TGCGCCAGCAGCTTGTTCAGCGGGGAACTCTCTGGGGCCAACGTCCTGACTTTC
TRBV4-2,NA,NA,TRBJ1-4,CASSQPYRSVDEKLFF,TGTGCCAGCAGCCAACCCTACCGGTCGGTAGATGAAAAACTGTTTTTT
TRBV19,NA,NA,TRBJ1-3,CASSIGGSSGNTIYF,TGTGCCAGTAGTATAGGAGGGAGCTCTGGAAACACCATATATTTT
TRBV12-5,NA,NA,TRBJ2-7,CASGLGHSYEQYF,TGTGCTAGTGGTTTGGGCCACTCGTACGAGCAGTACTTC
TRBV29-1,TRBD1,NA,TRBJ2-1,CSVDTGASYEQFF,TGCAGCGTCGACACAGGGGCCAGCTATGAGCAGTTCTTC
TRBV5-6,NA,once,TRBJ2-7,CASSSTGGETYEQYF,TGTGCCAGCAGTTCCACAGGAGGGGAAACCTACGAGCAGTACTTC
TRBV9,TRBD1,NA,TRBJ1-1,CASSVGSGGGTEAFF,TGTGCCAGCAGCGTAGGTTCAGGGGGAGGAACTGAAGCTTTCTTT
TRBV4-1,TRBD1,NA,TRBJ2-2,CASSQQGAGTGELFF,TGCGCCAGCAGCCAGCAGGGGGCAGGCACCGGGGAGCTGTTTTTT
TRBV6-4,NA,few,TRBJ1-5,CASSDGGQSSNQPQHF,TGTGCCAGCAGTGACGGAGGACAGAGTAGCAATCAGCCCCAGCATTTT
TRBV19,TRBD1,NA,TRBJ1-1,CASTTGGSTEAFF,TGTGCCAGCACGACAGGGGGATCCACTGAAGCTTTCTTT
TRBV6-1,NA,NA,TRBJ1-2,CATGPGYYGYTF,TGTGCCACCGGACCGGGATACTATGGCTACACCTTC